Below are 5 T cell receptor beta chains sequenced from a single sample in a study of cytomegalovirus exposure and HLA in healthy donors. The PCR used 60 Vbeta and 13 Jbeta primers. Clones were sequenced by immunoSEQ multiplex PCR, and TCRdb holds only the in-frame ones, with some missing. The table for this sample gives under 75,000 clones. The sequencing sample was made of PBMCs. These receptors were obtained from a female donor in good health and CMV-seropositive.

The chain joins TRBV4-2 to TRBJ2-2, with D perhaps TRBD2 (5 bases). The germline gives CDR1 LGHNA, CDR2 YNFKEQ. V gave up 4 bases and J gave up 11 bases, with 11 bases separating them. This CDR3 has 12 amino acids. The CDR3 nucleotides read TGTGCCAGCAGCCCCGCCGGGGAAGAGCTGTTTTTT. Amino acid sequence: CASSPAGEELFF.

The gene calls are TRBV4-2 and TRBJ2-3; maybe TRBD2 (5 bases). V shed 0 bases and J shed 4 bases, with 14 bases lying between them. The CDR3 consists of 16 residues. CDR1 LGHNA and CDR2 YNFKEQ come from the germline V gene. For the CDR3, the DNA is TGTGCCAGCAGCCAAGATACCCCAGGAGGAGCAGATACGCAGTATTTT. Its protein is CASSQDTPGGADTQYF.

This chain uses TRBV28 with TRBJ2-3, with D perhaps TRBD2 (6 bases). CDR3 length: 15 residues. Per germline, CDR1 MDHEN and CDR2 SYDVKM. The germline V and J ends were trimmed by 4 bases and 3 bases, with 14 bases remaining between them. CDR3: CASSSEKTRTDTQYF. The CDR3 bases are TGTGCCAGCAGTTCTGAAAAGACTAGGACAGATACGCAGTATTTT. Variable domain in full (rest from reference TRBV28 and TRBJ2-3): DVKVTQSSRYLVKRTGEKVFLECVQDMDHENMFWYRQDPGLGLRLIYFSYDVKMKEKGDIPEGYSVSREKKERFSLILESASTNQTSMYLCASSSEKTRTDTQYFGPGTRLTVL.

V is TRBV5-6 and J is TRBJ2-6; TRBD2 agrees at 13 bases. This CDR3 contains 17 residues. The J segment lost 2 bases and the V segment lost 4 bases, leaving 3 bases of the junction unmatched. Germline lookup yields CDR1 SGHDT and CDR2 YYEEEE. CDR3 amino acids: CASSHGLAGAGANVLTF. CDR3 sequence (DNA): TGTGCCAGCAGCCATGGACTAGCGGGAGCTGGGGCCAACGTCCTGACTTTC.

The chain employs TRBV6-1 and TRBJ2-7; D is possibly TRBD1 (6 bases). Germline V CDR1 and CDR2: MNHNS, SASEGT. V lost 5 bases, J lost 5 bases, and 13 bases lay in between. The CDR3 is 13 residues long. CDR3 residues: CASSTGWINEQYF. CDR3 DNA: TGTGCCAGCAGTACAGGGTGGATCAACGAGCAGTACTTC.